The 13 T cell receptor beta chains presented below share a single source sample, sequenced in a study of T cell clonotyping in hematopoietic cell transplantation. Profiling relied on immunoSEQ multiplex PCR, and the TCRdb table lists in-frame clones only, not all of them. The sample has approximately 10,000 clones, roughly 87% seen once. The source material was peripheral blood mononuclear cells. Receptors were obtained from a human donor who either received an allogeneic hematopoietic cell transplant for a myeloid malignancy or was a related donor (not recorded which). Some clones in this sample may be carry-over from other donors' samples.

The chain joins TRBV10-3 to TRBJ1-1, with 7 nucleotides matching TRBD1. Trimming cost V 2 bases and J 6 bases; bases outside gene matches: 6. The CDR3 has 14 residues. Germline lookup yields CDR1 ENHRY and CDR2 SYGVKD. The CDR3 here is CAISEPGQAPEAFF. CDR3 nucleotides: TGTGCCATCAGTGAGCCTGGACAGGCCCCTGAAGCTTTCTTT.

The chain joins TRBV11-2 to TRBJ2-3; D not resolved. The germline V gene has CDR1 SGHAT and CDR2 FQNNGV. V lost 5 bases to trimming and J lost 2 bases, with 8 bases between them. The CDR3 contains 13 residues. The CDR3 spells CASSPPSTDTQYF. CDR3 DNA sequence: TGTGCCAGCAGCCCTCCCTCCACAGATACGCAGTATTTT. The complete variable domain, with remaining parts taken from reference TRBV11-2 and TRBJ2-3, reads EAGVAQSPRYKIIEKRQSVAFWCNPISGHATLYWYQQILGQGPKLLIQFQNNGVVDDSQLPKDRFSAERLKGVDSTLKIQPAKLEDSAVYLCASSPPSTDTQYFGPGTRLTVL.

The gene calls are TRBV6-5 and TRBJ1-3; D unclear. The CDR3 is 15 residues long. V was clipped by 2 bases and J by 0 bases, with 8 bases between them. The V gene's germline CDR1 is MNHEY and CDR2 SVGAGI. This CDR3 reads CASSYRESSGNTIYF. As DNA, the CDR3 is TGTGCCAGCAGTTACCGGGAGAGCTCTGGAAACACCATATATTTT.

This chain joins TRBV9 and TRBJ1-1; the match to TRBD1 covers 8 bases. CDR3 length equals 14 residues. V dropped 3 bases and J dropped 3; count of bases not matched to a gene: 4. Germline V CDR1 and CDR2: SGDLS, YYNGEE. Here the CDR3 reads CASSAVQGDTEAFF. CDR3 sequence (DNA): TGTGCCAGCAGCGCCGTACAGGGGGACACTGAAGCTTTCTTT.

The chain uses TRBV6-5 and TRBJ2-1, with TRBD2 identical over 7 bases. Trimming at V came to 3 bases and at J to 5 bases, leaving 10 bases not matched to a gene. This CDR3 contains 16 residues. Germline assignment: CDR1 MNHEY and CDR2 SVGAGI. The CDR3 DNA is TGTGCCAGCAGTTATTCGACGCTGAGCGGGGACAATGAGCAGTTCTTC. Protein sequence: CASSYSTLSGDNEQFF.

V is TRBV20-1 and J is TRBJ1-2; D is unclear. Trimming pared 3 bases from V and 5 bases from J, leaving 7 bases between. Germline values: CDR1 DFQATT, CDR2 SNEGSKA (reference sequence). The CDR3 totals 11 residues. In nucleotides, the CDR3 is TGCAGTGCTAGCACAGCATATGGCTACACCTTC. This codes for CSASTAYGYTF.

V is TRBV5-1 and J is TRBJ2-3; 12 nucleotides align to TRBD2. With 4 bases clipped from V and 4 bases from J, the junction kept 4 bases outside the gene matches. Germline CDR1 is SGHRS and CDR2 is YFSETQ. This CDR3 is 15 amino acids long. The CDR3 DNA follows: TGCGCCAGCAGCCAACTAGCGGGGGGACCAGATACGCAGTATTTT. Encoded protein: CASSQLAGGPDTQYF.

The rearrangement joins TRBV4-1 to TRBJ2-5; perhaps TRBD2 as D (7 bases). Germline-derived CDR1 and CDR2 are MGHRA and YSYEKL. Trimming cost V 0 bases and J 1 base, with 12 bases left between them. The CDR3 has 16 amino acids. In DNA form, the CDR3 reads TGCGCCAGCAGCCAAGAGGGGGGGGCAGTCCAAGAGACCCAGTACTTC. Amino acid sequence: CASSQEGGAVQETQYF.

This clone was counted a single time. The DNA for the CDR3 is TGTGCCAGCAGCCCAGGGAGTTACAATGAGCAGTTCTTC. Translated, it gives CASSPGSYNEQFF. The gene calls are TRBV7-3 and TRBJ2-1; either TRBD1 or TRBD2 may supply D (5 bases each). The CDR3 contains 13 residues. V shed 5 bases and J shed 4 bases, with 9 bases lying between them. Germline lookup yields CDR1 SGHTA and CDR2 FQGTGA.

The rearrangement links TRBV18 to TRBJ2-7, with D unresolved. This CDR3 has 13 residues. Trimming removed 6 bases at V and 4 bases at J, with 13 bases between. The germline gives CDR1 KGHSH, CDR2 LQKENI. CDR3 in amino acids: CASSREVNYEQYF. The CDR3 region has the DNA TGTGCCAGCTCCCGAGAAGTTAATTACGAGCAGTACTTC.

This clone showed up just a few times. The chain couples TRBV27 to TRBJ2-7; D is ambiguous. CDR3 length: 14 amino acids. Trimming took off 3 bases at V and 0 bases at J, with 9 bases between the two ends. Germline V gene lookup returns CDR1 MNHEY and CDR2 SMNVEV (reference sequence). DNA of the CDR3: TGTGCCAGCAGTTTGTACGGACCCTCCTACGAGCAGTACTTC. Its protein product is CASSLYGPSYEQYF.

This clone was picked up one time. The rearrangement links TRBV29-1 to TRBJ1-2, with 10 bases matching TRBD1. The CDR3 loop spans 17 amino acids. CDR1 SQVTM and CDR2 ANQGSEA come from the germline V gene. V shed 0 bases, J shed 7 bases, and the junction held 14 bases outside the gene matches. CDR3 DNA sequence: TGCAGCGTTGAAGATGTCGGGGGGGACAGGGGTAGGGGTGGCTACACCTTC. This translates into CSVEDVGGDRGRGGYTF.

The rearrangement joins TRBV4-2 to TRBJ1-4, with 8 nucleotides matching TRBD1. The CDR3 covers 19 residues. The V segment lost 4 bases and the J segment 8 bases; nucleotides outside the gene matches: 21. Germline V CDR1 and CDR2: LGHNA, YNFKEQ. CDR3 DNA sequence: TGTGCCAGCAGCCCTTTCCCCGGACAGGGACAGCTAAGGTCGGAAAAACTGTTTTTT. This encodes CASSPFPGQGQLRSEKLFF.